The next 6 T cell receptor beta chains were all read from a single sample in a study of cytotoxic CD8 clonotypes in ibrutinib-treated CLL. Some clones are missing from TCRdb's copy, which holds only in-frame ones; the method was immunoSEQ multiplex PCR. The sample carries over 120,000 clones, about 84% recorded once. The sequencing used PBMCs, collected after 36 months of ibrutinib treatment. The receptors were gathered from a human donor with chronic lymphocytic leukemia.

The genes are TRBV5-6 and TRBJ1-2; TRBD1 might be the D (5 bases). Germline V CDR1 and CDR2: SGHDT, YYEEEE. This CDR3 is 14 amino acids long. The V gene lost 0 bases and the J gene lost 5 bases, with 11 bases spanning the gap. CDR3 coding DNA: TGTGCCAGCAGCTTGGAACCCAGGGCATATGGCTACACCTTC. Protein sequence: CASSLEPRAYGYTF.

Only one count was recorded for this clone. The chain has TRBV18 and TRBJ1-4; D remains ambiguous. CDR3 length: 14 amino acids. Germline CDR1 KGHSH, CDR2 LQKENI. V lost 6 bases, J lost 3 bases, and 11 bases lay in between. CDR3 sequence: CASSEGHSNEKLFF. The CDR3, as DNA: TGTGCCAGCTCCGAAGGGCATTCTAATGAAAAACTGTTTTTT.

In its sample, this clone was seen once. V usage is TRBV18 and J usage is TRBJ1-6; 9 bases match TRBD1. In germline, CDR1 is KGHSH, CDR2 LQKENI. The CDR3 spans 15 residues. V was pared by 3 bases and J by 6 bases, with 3 bases of the junction left unmatched. CDR3 sequence (DNA): TGTGCCAGCTCACCTGGGACAGGGTTTAATTCACCCCTCCACTTT. This codes for CASSPGTGFNSPLHF.

The chain carries TRBV7-8 and TRBJ1-5; 9 positions agree with TRBD1. From germline, CDR1 is SGHVS and CDR2 FQNEAQ. The V segment lost 4 bases and the J segment 4 bases; nucleotides outside the gene matches: 8. The CDR3 is 16 residues long. The CDR3 sequence is CASSSPGGTGNQPQHF. The DNA for the CDR3 is TGTGCCAGCAGCTCGCCGGGGGGGACAGGGAATCAGCCCCAGCATTTT.

The count of this clone is one. The V call is TRBV2, the J call TRBJ2-3, with D maybe TRBD1 (6 bases). The V end was cut by 4 bases, the J end by 5 bases, with 10 bases between. The germline gives CDR1 SNHLY, CDR2 FYNNEI. The CDR3 is 13 residues long. CDR3 sequence: CASSVGAGDTQYF. The CDR3 region has the DNA TGTGCCAGCAGTGTGGGGGCGGGAGATACGCAGTATTTT.

The chain uses TRBV5-6 and TRBJ1-1; 9 positions agree with TRBD1. CDR1 and CDR2 from the germline V gene are SGHDT and YYEEEE. The V and J ends lost 0 bases and 3 bases, in that order; junction bases with no gene match: 9. This CDR3 comprises 17 residues. The CDR3 spells CASSLAWWGQGDTEAFF. CDR3 sequence (DNA): TGTGCCAGCAGCTTGGCGTGGTGGGGACAGGGCGACACTGAAGCTTTCTTT.